The following is a T cell receptor beta chain sequence with its context. As yet, its antigen is unknown. An assay was performed, and its level was deep. Around 220 ng DNA, tens of thousands of T cell genomes, went into each sorted-subset replicate PCR. The method was immunoSEQ multiplex PCR; TCRdb's version includes in-frame clones alone and lacks a portion of them. This sample carries roughly 770,000 clones, roughly 96% of them seen once, and the ten largest clones take less than 0.25%. This record belongs to a study of shared clonotypes between healthy human individuals. Whole-study context: Per-donor plates numbered three CD4 naive, three CD4 memory, two CD8 naive and one CD8 memory.

Study-wide points: Generation probability values for non-shared clonotypes were lower than those for clonotypes shared by all four donors.

V dropped 5 bases and J dropped 4; count of bases not matched to a gene: 5. The germline CDR1 and CDR2 sequences are SEHNR and FQNEAQ (reference sequence). CDR3 size: 14 residues. The naive CD8 subset, CD45RO-negative cells positively selected for CCR7, excluded terminally differentiated effector memory CD45RA+ cells. This chain joins TRBV7-9 and TRBJ1-2; 9 bases fit TRBD1. The source of this sequence is a man aged 25 to 40 in good health. The material sequenced was naive CD8+ T cells sorted from blood. For the CDR3, the DNA is TGTGCCAGCAGCGCGGACAGGGGCCTCTATGGCTACACCTTC. This codes for CASSADRGLYGYTF. Supplemented by reference TRBV7-9 and TRBJ1-2, the full variable domain reads DTGVSQNPRHKITKRGQNVTFRCDPISEHNRLYWYRQTLGQGPEFLTYFQNEAQLEKSRLLSDRFSAERPKGSFSTLEIQRTEQGDSAMYLCASSADRGLYGYTFGSGTRLTVV.